Given below is one TCR beta chain in context. Germline values: CDR1 SNHLY, CDR2 FYNNEI. The CDR3 spans 12 residues. Trimming stripped 4 bases from V and 7 bases from J, with 5 bases between. These data originate in a study of blood T cell repertoires in COVID-19. About the study: The samples span acute and convalescent COVID-19 from the United States, Italy and Spain. From T cells, B-cell-depleted T cells, or PBMCs came the material, which was cDNA or gDNA.

Original processing methods: Reference gene primer amplification gave estimated nucleated cell counts. Libraries were prepared by immunoSEQ multiplex PCR; TCRdb keeps only in-frame clonotypes and omits some of them. The V and J calls and clone size are taken from that table; D and trimming were inferred from the DNA. The data show 210,000 or so clones, about 90% seen once. Sequencing was carried out using peripheral blood. The source is a middle-aged man with active or convalescent COVID-19. The chain combines TRBV2 with TRBJ1-6; D gene uncertain. In DNA form, the CDR3 reads TGTGCCAGCAGTGGTATGAATTCACCCCTCCACTTT. Amino acid sequence: CASSGMNSPLHF. The full variable domain, rest sourced from reference TRBV2 and TRBJ1-6, is EPEVTQTPSHQVTQMGQEVILRCVPISNHLYFYWYRQILGQKVEFLVSFYNNEISEKSEIFDDQFSVERPDGSNFTLKIRSTKLEDSAMYFCASSGMNSPLHFGNGTRLTVT.